A selection of T cell receptor beta chains follows, all from one sample in a study of control samples from healthy donors and cancer patients. Clones were read by immunoSEQ multiplex PCR, and TCRdb kept only the in-frame ones, dropping some. The sample has about 26,000 clones, 75% to 90% seen once. The sample taken for sequencing was PBMCs. The source of these receptors is a man aged 55-75 years with colorectal cancer. Each CDR3 is given with its conserved first and last residue. The D gene is left open where the match is weak. Size is stated for part of the rows, as once, few or many counts, or as a class when the clone is expanded.

- TRBD2 TRBJ2-2 TRBV27 TGTGCCAGCAGTTTATACGGCGGGGGTAAGGTCGTGGAGCTGTTTTTT CASSLYGGGKVVELFF
- - TRBJ1-2 TRBV27 TGTGCCAGCAGTTTAAAGTTTGGGGACTATGGCTACACCTTC CASSLKFGDYGYTF
few - TRBJ1-4 TRBV3-1/TRBV3-2 TGTGCCAGCAGCCAAGATTATGGCAGCATCCCTGAAAAACTGTTTTTT CASSQDYGSIPEKLFF
- - TRBJ1-1 TRBV18 TGTGCCAGCTCACCACCGATCAGACATGAAGCTTTCTTT CASSPPIRHEAFF
medium-sized - TRBJ1-1 TRBV10-3 TGTGCCATCAGTGATCCAGGCCCCAAGAACACTGAAGCTTTCTTT CAISDPGPKNTEAFF
- - TRBJ2-1 TRBV10-3 TGTGCCATCAGTGAGTCGGGCCAGCTAACGGACAATGAGCAGTTCTTC CAISESGQLTDNEQFF
- TRBD1 TRBJ2-5 TRBV10-2 TGCGCCAGCAGTGTGGACGCAGGGGGCGCGAGAAAGTACCAAGAGACCCAGTACTTC CASSVDAGGARKYQETQYF
- - TRBJ1-2 TRBV3-1/TRBV3-2 TGTGCCAGCAGCCGCCTCGGGGGTGAGGGCTATGGCTACACCTTC CASSRLGGEGYGYTF
- - TRBJ2-4 TRBV4-2 TGTGCCAGCAGCCCTGGTGTACTTACTACCAAAAACATTCAGTACTTC CASSPGVLTTKNIQYF
- - TRBJ1-1 TRBV5-1 TGCGCCAGCAGCACACTGGATTTCGACAGTGAAGCTTTCTTT CASSTLDFDSEAFF
- - TRBJ1-3 TRBV4-3 TGCGCCAGCAGCCAGGCTCAGACAGGAGATGGAAACACCATATATTTT CASSQAQTGDGNTIYF
few - TRBJ1-2 TRBV19 TGTGCCAGTAGTATTTTGGGGGGCGCTGGCTACACCTTC CASSILGGAGYTF
- - TRBJ2-2 TRBV11-2 TGTGCCAGCTGGAGGGATTGGGCGACCGGGGAGCTGTTTTTT CASWRDWATGELFF
few - TRBJ1-4 TRBV5-1 TGCGCCAGCAGCCAAAGTGCCGGATATGCAACTAATGAAAAACTGTTTTTT CASSQSAGYATNEKLFF
- - TRBJ1-1 TRBV6-5 TGTGCCAGCAGCGCCGCTCAGGGTTCCAACACTGAAGCTTTCTTT CASSAAQGSNTEAFF
- TRBD1 TRBJ2-3 TRBV29-1 TGCAGCGTCTCTACAGGGGTGGGAGATACGCAGTATTTT CSVSTGVGDTQYF
- - TRBJ1-5 TRBV19 TGTGCCAGTAGAGGGTTACTGGGGAAGGCCCAGCCCCAGCATTTT CASRGLLGKAQPQHF
- - TRBJ1-3 TRBV10-1 TGCGCCAGCACTGGAGATGGAAACACCATATATTTT CASTGDGNTIYF
- - TRBJ1-2 TRBV6-1 TGTGCCAGCAGTGACCTCAGGGTTGGCTACACCTTC CASSDLRVGYTF
- - TRBJ1-2 TRBV3-1/TRBV3-2 TGTGCCAGCAGCCAAGTAGCGACAGGCTCGGGAGGCTACACCTTC CASSQVATGSGGYTF
few - TRBJ2-5 TRBV24-1 TGTGCCACCAGTGATTTGCAGACAGGCCAAGAGACCCAGTACTTC CATSDLQTGQETQYF
few - TRBJ2-1 TRBV20-1 TGCAGTGCTAGATTCATTGGGGAGCAGTTCTTC CSARFIGEQFF
- - TRBJ1-1 TRBV13 TGTGCCAGCAGCCGAGGTCCCCAGGGTTCGGACACTGAAGCTTTCTTT CASSRGPQGSDTEAFF
- - TRBJ2-4 TRBV10-2 TGCGCCAGCAGTGATCGTTCAAACATTCAGTACTTC CASSDRSNIQYF
- - TRBJ2-7 TRBV2 TGTGCCAGCAGTGAAGGAACAGGCTACGAGCAGTACTTC CASSEGTGYEQYF
- - TRBJ1-6 TRBV9 TGTGCCAGCAGCGTAGAGGGGGTAGGAAATTCACCCCTCCACTTT CASSVEGVGNSPLHF
- - TRBJ2-1 TRBV3-1/TRBV3-2 TGTGCCAGCAGCCAGGGGGTTTCCCATGAGCAGTTCTTC CASSQGVSHEQFF
- - TRBJ2-5 TRBV24-1 TGTGCCACCAGTGATCCCCCCGGGGGAGGACAGCCGACGGAGACCCAGTACTTC CATSDPPGGGQPTETQYF
- TRBD1 TRBJ1-5 TRBV3-1/TRBV3-2 TGTGCCAGCAGCATACAGGGGAACAATCAGCCCCAGCATTTT CASSIQGNNQPQHF
- - TRBJ2-7 TRBV21-1 TGTGCCAGCAGCAAGGCTCGAGGGGGATACGAGCAGTACTTC CASSKARGGYEQYF
- TRBD1 TRBJ1-1 TRBV10-3 TGTGCCATCAGTGAGGGGACAGGGGGCACTGAAGCTTTCTTT CAISEGTGGTEAFF
- TRBD1 TRBJ1-1 TRBV3-1/TRBV3-2 TGTGCCAGCAGCCCTCGGACGACAGGGGCCAACACTGAAGCTTTCTTT CASSPRTTGANTEAFF
- - TRBJ1-1 TRBV9 TGTGCCAGCAGCGTACCCGGGGAGGGGACTGAAGCTTTCTTT CASSVPGEGTEAFF
- - TRBJ2-5 TRBV10-2 TGCGCCACTAGGGATGTTGGGGGGGCCTCGGAGACCCAGTACTTC CATRDVGGASETQYF
- - TRBJ1-4 TRBV5-8 TGTGCCAGCAGCTTGGAGTCTGGGAGTCTGGCAACTAATGAAAAACTGTTTTTT CASSLESGSLATNEKLFF
few - TRBJ2-7 TRBV5-1 TGCGCCAGCAGCCAATTGCAGGGAAGATCCTACGAGCAGTACTTC CASSQLQGRSYEQYF
- TRBD1 TRBJ1-1 TRBV5-1 TGCGCCAGCAGCCCCACGGACAGGGAGGGCTCTGAAGCTTTCTTT CASSPTDREGSEAFF
- - TRBJ2-6 TRBV19 TGTGCCAGCGGACGGAGGCAGCCTAACCTCTCTGGGGCCAACGTCCTGACTTTC CASGRRQPNLSGANVLTF
- - TRBJ1-2 TRBV19 TGTGCCAGTAGTATCGGACAGAGAACTAACTATGGCTACACCTTC CASSIGQRTNYGYTF
- TRBD2 TRBJ2-1 TRBV18 TGTGCCAGCTCACCACCAATGCGGGGGGGCAATGAGCAGTTCTTC CASSPPMRGGNEQFF
- - TRBJ1-6 TRBV6-5 TGTGCCAGCAGTAACTCCCAGGGAAGTAGTTCACCCCTCCACTTT CASSNSQGSSSPLHF